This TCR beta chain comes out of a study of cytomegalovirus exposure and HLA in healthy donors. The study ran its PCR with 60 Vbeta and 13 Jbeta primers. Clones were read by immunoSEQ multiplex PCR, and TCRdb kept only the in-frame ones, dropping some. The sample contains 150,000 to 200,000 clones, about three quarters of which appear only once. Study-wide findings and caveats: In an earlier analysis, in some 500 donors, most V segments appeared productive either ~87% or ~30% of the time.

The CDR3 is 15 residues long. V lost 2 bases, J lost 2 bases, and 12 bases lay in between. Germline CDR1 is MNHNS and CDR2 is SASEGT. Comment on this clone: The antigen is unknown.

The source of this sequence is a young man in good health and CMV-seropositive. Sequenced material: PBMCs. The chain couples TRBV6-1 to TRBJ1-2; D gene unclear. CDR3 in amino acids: CASSEWGEINYGYTF. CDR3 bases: TGTGCCAGCAGTGAATGGGGAGAGATAAACTATGGCTACACCTTC.